Shown below are 9 T cell receptor beta chains from a single sample sequenced in a study of T-cell reconstitution after alpha-beta-depleted transplantation in children. Unique molecular identifiers were incorporated during preparation of the TCRbeta library. TCRdb reprocessed the PCR reads with MiXCR, giving one entry per CDR3 protein. The sample lists 700,000 to 950,000 distinct CDR3 sequences; about 15% were seen once. Sample: PBMCs, mostly from graft donor cells, taken 360 days after TCRalphabeta/CD19-depleted stem cell transplant. These receptors were collected from a male patient younger than 18 who had a stem cell transplant for acute lymphoblastic leukemia, so the T cells may come from the graft donor.

This clonotype has a count of ten or more. The chain links TRBV5-1 to TRBJ2-4, with D possibly TRBD2 on 6 matching bases. Germline V gives CDR1 SGHRS, CDR2 YFSETQ. This CDR3 has 17 residues. The V end was cut by 0 bases, the J end by 1 base, with 14 bases between. The chain's CDR3 is CASSLGLVSAAKNIQYF. CDR3 in DNA: TGCGCCAGCAGCTTGGGACTAGTAAGTGCGGCCAAAAACATTCAGTACTTC.

V and J are TRBV5-1 and TRBJ2-6; TRBD2 matches at 9 bases. The junction had 10 bases not matched to a gene; V was cut back by 4 bases and J by 2 bases. In germline, CDR1 is SGHRS, CDR2 YFSETQ. The CDR3 length is 18 residues. DNA of the CDR3: TGCGCCAGCAGCCTGTTGGTAGCGGGAGACGCTGGGGCCAACGTCCTGACTTTC. It specifies CASSLLVAGDAGANVLTF.

This clonotype has only a few counts. The chain joins TRBV29-1 to TRBJ2-5, with TRBD2 as a possible D gene (5 bases). CDR1 is SQVTM and CDR2 is ANQGSEA in the germline V gene. V lost 0 bases and J 6 bases, leaving 8 bases between the germline ends. There are 12 residues in the CDR3. In DNA, the CDR3 is TGCAGCGTTGAAGAGCGAGGGAAGACCCAGTACTTC. It codes for CSVEERGKTQYF.

The chain is built from TRBV12-3 or TRBV12-4 and TRBJ2-3; no clear D. V was shortened by 6 bases and J by 2 bases, with 15 bases between the two germline ends. This CDR3 has 15 amino acids. The CDR3 DNA sequence: TGTGCCAGCAGCCCGAGGCATAGAGACACAGATACGCAGTATTTT. Its protein product is CASSPRHRDTDTQYF.

The gene calls are TRBV12-3 or TRBV12-4 and TRBJ1-1, with D unclear. The CDR3 consists of 14 residues. Trimming shortened V by 0 bases and J by 5 bases, and 10 bases separated the two germline ends. CDR3 bases: TGTGCCAGCAGTTTAGCGACATGGGAAACTGAAGCTTTCTTT. It yields the protein CASSLATWETEAFF.

The sample holds a few counts of this clonotype. The chain links TRBV7-9 to TRBJ1-1; D call uncertain. Germline CDR1 reads SEHNR; CDR2 reads FQNEAQ (reference sequence). V gave up 6 bases and J gave up 5 bases, with 10 bases separating them. This CDR3 comprises 12 residues. The CDR3 DNA sequence: TGTGCCAGCAGGTGGGAAGTAACTGAAGCTTTCTTT. It codes for CASRWEVTEAFF.

This chain joins TRBV4-1 and TRBJ2-4; D gene ambiguous. V was pared by 1 base and J by 8 bases, with 9 bases between. Looked up from germline, CDR1 is MGHRA and CDR2 is YSYEKL. The CDR3 has 13 residues. CDR3: CASSQGMRYIQYF. In nucleotides, the CDR3 is TGCGCCAGCAGCCAAGGAATGAGGTACATTCAGTACTTC.

CDR3 residues: CSARRQANYGYTF. CDR3 nucleotides: TGCAGTGCTAGAAGGCAGGCTAACTATGGCTACACCTTC. The chain has TRBV20-1 and TRBJ1-2; the D is unclear. The germline V gene encodes CDR1 DFQATT and CDR2 SNEGSKA (reference sequence). This CDR3 region has 13 residues. Trimming pared 2 bases from V and 0 bases from J, leaving 7 bases between.

This clonotype has a single count. An end of the junction differs from the germline gene, which may be a read error. The chain couples TRBV3-1 to TRBJ2-2, with TRBD2 identical over 11 bases. Germline-derived CDR1 and CDR2 are LGHDT and YNNKEL (reference sequence). The CDR3 length is 18 residues. The CDR3 nucleotides are TGTGCCTGCAGCCACCCCGAACTCCTAGCGGGAGGCACCGGGGAGCTGTTTTTT. It yields the protein CACSHPELLAGGTGELFF.